These 14 T cell receptor beta chains were all obtained from the same sample, sequenced in a study of cytomegalovirus exposure and HLA in healthy donors. Amplification used 60 Vbeta primers and 13 Jbeta primers. Clones were sequenced by immunoSEQ multiplex PCR, and TCRdb holds only the in-frame ones, with some missing. The sample has roughly 220,000 clones, more than 60% seen once. Sequenced sample: PBMCs. The receptor set was obtained from a man over 45 in good health and CMV-seronegative.

The chain joins TRBV2 to TRBJ1-3; TRBD1 aligns across 10 bases. The CDR3 is 15 residues long. From germline, CDR1 is SNHLY and CDR2 FYNNEI. Trimming cost V 7 bases and J 3 bases; bases outside gene matches: 6. The CDR3 DNA sequence: TGTGCCAGCAAGCGGGGACAGGGGAATGGAAACACCATATATTTT. The encoded protein is CASKRGQGNGNTIYF. The full variable domain, completed using reference TRBV2 and TRBJ1-3, is EPEVTQTPSHQVTQMGQEVILRCVPISNHLYFYWYRQILGQKVEFLVSFYNNEISEKSEIFDDQFSVERPDGSNFTLKIRSTKLEDSAMYFCASKRGQGNGNTIYFGEGSWLTVV.

This clone appeared once. Here the CDR3 DNA reads TGTGCCAGTAGTATAGGGGACAGGATGAATTCACCCCTCCACTTT. It codes for CASSIGDRMNSPLHF. The V call is TRBV19, the J call TRBJ1-6; 8 bases line up with TRBD1. CDR3 length equals 15 residues. Trimming removed 1 base from V and 7 bases from J; junction bases left unmatched: 3. Looked up from germline, CDR1 is LNHDA and CDR2 is SQIVND (reference sequence).

The V and J genes are TRBV30 and TRBJ2-2; 10 bases align to TRBD1. Germline loops: CDR1 GTSNPN, CDR2 SVGIG (reference sequence). The CDR3 length is 16 residues. The junction had 7 bases not matched to a gene; V was cut back by 2 bases and J by 4 bases. The DNA for the CDR3 is TGTGCCTGGAGTAGGTCTGGACAGGGGGTCACCGGGGAGCTGTTTTTT. It codes for CAWSRSGQGVTGELFF.

The CDR3 DNA follows: TGTGCCAGCAGCAACGTAGCGGGAGGCCGCCTGTACAATGAGCAGTTCTTC. This gives the protein CASSNVAGGRLYNEQFF. This chain joins TRBV28 and TRBJ2-1, with 10 bases that match TRBD2. The CDR3 sequence is 17 residues long. The ends lost 6 bases at V and 4 bases at J; junction bases unmatched: 12. The germline CDR1 and CDR2 sequences are MDHEN and SYDVKM.

This chain uses TRBV2 with TRBJ1-5, with D possibly matching TRBD1 (6 bases). V dropped 1 base and J dropped 0 bases, with 7 bases sitting between them. The CDR3 is made up of 15 amino acids. CDR1 and CDR2 (germline): SNHLY, FYNNEI. The CDR3 sequence: CASSEGQDSNQPQHF. The CDR3 DNA reads TGTGCCAGCAGTGAAGGACAGGATAGCAATCAGCCCCAGCATTTT. The full variable domain, its missing parts supplied by reference TRBV2 and TRBJ1-5, is EPEVTQTPSHQVTQMGQEVILRCVPISNHLYFYWYRQILGQKVEFLVSFYNNEISEKSEIFDDQFSVERPDGSNFTLKIRSTKLEDSAMYFCASSEGQDSNQPQHFGDGTRLSIL.

In DNA form, the CDR3 reads TGCGCCAGCAGCCAAGATAGGCTAGCGGGAGCCCCAGAGACCCAGTACTTC. Its translation: CASSQDRLAGAPETQYF. This chain joins TRBV4-1 and TRBJ2-5, with 10 bases aligning to TRBD2. This CDR3 has 17 residues. Germline-derived CDR1 and CDR2 are MGHRA and YSYEKL. Losses at the gene ends were 0 bases for V and 4 bases for J; bases not matched to a gene: 8.

The chain recombines TRBV19 with TRBJ2-1, with 9 bases identical to TRBD2. The CDR3 extends over 17 amino acids. Trimming cost V 7 bases and J 0 bases; bases outside gene matches: 10. Germline-derived CDR1 and CDR2 are LNHDA and SQIVND (reference sequence). Written as DNA, the CDR3 is TGTGCCAGTATTGGTCTAGCGGGAACCAACTCCTACAATGAGCAGTTCTTC. Protein sequence: CASIGLAGTNSYNEQFF.

The J gene is TRBJ1-1, the V gene TRBV11-2; possibly TRBD1 for D (5 bases). The germline V gene encodes CDR1 SGHAT and CDR2 FQNNGV. The ends were cut back, 4 bases at V and 3 bases at J, with 15 bases in the middle. The CDR3 covers 15 residues. The CDR3 bases are TGTGCCAGCAGCTCCAATGGGCAGGGCTACACTGAAGCTTTCTTT. This gives the protein CASSSNGQGYTEAFF. Full variable domain (outside the CDR3, taken from reference TRBV11-2 and TRBJ1-1): EAGVAQSPRYKIIEKRQSVAFWCNPISGHATLYWYQQILGQGPKLLIQFQNNGVVDDSQLPKDRFSAERLKGVDSTLKIQPAKLEDSAVYLCASSSNGQGYTEAFFGQGTRLTVV.

The chain recombines TRBV2 with TRBJ1-1, with TRBD1 as a possible D gene (6 bases). Germline V lookup: CDR1 SNHLY, CDR2 FYNNEI. The CDR3 is 14 residues long. The germline V and J ends were trimmed by 6 bases and 7 bases, with 18 bases remaining between them. In DNA form, the CDR3 reads TGTGCCAGCAGAGGGGGTAGGGGGGGAGGTGAAGCTTTCTTT. This sequence encodes CASRGGRGGGEAFF.

Regarding this clone: Because the CDR3's place on the DNA is in doubt, the DNA is left out and the CDR3 is given as listed by TCRdb. The V and J genes are TRBV27 and TRBJ2-6; the DNA was not used to check the table's D call, TRBD2. The germline V gene encodes CDR1 MNHEY and CDR2 SMNVEV (reference sequence). The CDR3 extends over 16 residues, inclusive of both ends. The CDR3 spells CASSSSGGPGANVLTF.

V is TRBV7-9 and J is TRBJ2-2; D possibly corresponds to TRBD2 (5 bases). The ends were cut back, 5 bases at V and 13 bases at J, with 17 bases in the middle. This CDR3 is 13 amino acids long. The V gene's germline CDR1 is SEHNR and CDR2 FQNEAQ (reference sequence). The CDR3 region has the DNA TGTGCCAGCAGCCCGAAGGACTCAGACGGGCTGTTTTTT. Translation: CASSPKDSDGLFF.

J is TRBJ1-1 and V is TRBV11-2; D perhaps matches TRBD1 (6 bases). The CDR3 is made up of 15 amino acids. Germline CDR1 and CDR2: SGHAT and FQNNGV. Deletions cut 1 base from V and 1 base from J, with 10 bases between. CDR3 region: CASSLGLGGNTEAFF. CDR3 bases: TGTGCCAGCAGCTTAGGTCTAGGGGGGAACACTGAAGCTTTCTTT.

The V gene is TRBV12-5, the J gene TRBJ1-2, with 7 bases that match TRBD1. Germline values: CDR1 LGHNT, CDR2 FRNRAP. This CDR3 spans 15 amino acids. Trimming at V came to 4 bases and at J to 4 bases, leaving 9 bases not matched to a gene. The DNA for the CDR3 is TGTGCTAGTGGTTCACGAGACAGGGCCAGCTATGGCTACACCTTC. Residues: CASGSRDRASYGYTF.

This clone occurred once. The rearrangement links TRBV6-5 to TRBJ2-7, with 10 bases lining up with TRBD1. V was clipped by 2 bases and J by 7 bases; unmatched bases: 5. The CDR3 length is 14 residues. Germline V gene lookup returns CDR1 MNHEY and CDR2 SVGAGI. DNA for the CDR3: TGTGCCAGCAGTTACCAAAGGACAGGGGGAGAGCAGTACTTC. As protein: CASSYQRTGGEQYF.